The clone carrying this T cell receptor beta chain was seen only a few times. The data originate from a study of blood T cell repertoires in COVID-19. Study overall: From the United States, Italy and Spain came samples of acute and convalescent COVID-19. Nucleic acid was either cDNA or gDNA, and it came from T cells, B-cell-depleted T cells, or PBMCs.

The CDR3 has 13 residues. Per the germline V gene, CDR1 is SEHNR and CDR2 is FQNEAQ (reference sequence). V was clipped by 5 bases and J by 3 bases, with 11 bases between them. Per the authors' pipeline: Amplification of reference gene primers was used by the study to estimate nucleated cell counts. TCRdb's copy holds only in-frame clones and misses some; the assay was immunoSEQ multiplex PCR. The V and J calls and clone size come from that table; D and trimming were worked out from the DNA. The repertoire holds hundreds of thousands of clones, with about 87% as singletons. The TCR sequence derives from a man between 65 and 85 years old with acute or convalescent COVID-19. The sample comprised peripheral blood. The chain links TRBV7-9 to TRBJ2-7, with D maybe TRBD1 (5 bases). CDR3 sequence (DNA): TGTGCCAGCAGCCGCAAGGACAACTACGAGCAGTACTTC. It specifies CASSRKDNYEQYF.